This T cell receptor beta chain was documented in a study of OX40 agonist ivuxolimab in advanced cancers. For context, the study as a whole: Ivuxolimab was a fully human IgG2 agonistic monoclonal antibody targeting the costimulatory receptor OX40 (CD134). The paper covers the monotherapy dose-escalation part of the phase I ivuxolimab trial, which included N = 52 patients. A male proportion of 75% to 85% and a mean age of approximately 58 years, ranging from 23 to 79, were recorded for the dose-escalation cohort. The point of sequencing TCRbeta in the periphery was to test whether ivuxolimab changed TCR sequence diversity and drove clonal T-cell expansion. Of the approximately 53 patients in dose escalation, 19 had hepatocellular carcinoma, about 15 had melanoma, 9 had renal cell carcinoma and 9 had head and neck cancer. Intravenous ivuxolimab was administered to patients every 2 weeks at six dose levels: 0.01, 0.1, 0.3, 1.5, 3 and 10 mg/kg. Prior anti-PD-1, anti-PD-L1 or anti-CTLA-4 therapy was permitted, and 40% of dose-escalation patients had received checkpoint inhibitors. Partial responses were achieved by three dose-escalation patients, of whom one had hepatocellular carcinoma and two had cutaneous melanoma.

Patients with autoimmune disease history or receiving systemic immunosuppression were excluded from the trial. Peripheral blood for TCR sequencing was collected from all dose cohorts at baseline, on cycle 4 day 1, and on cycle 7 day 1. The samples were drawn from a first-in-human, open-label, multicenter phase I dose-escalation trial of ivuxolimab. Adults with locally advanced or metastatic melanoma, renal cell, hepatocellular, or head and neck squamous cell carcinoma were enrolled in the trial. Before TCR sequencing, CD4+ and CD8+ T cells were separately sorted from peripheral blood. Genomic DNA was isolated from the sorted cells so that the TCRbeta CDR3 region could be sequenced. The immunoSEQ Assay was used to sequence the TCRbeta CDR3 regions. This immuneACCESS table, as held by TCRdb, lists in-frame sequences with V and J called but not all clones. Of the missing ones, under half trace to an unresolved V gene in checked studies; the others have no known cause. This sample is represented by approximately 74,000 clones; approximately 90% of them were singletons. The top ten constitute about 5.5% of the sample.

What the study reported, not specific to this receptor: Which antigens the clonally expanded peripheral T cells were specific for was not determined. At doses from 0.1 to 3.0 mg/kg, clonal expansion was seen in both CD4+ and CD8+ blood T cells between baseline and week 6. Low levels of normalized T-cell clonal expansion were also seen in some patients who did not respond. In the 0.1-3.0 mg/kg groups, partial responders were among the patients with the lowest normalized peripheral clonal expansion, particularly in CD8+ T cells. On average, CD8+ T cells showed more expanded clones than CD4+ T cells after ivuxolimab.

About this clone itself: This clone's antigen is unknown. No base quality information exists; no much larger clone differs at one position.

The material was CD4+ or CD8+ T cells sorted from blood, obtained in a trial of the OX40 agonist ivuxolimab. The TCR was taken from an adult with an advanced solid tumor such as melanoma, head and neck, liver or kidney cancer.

The bases are TGTGCCAGCAGTTCTCTACAGGAACCGGGACTAGCGGGGGGCACCTACAATGAGCAGTTCTTC. Its protein product is CASSSLQEPGLAGGTYNEQFF. Rearrangement joined TRBV27 to TRBJ2-1, with 15 bases in between that match TRBD2. In the germline V gene (reference sequence), CDR1 corresponds to MNHEY and CDR2 to SMNVEV. The germline V and J ends show losses of 4 bases and 2 bases respectively, and no gene match explains 15 bases of the junction. The CDR3, cysteine through phenylalanine, is 21 amino acids long. CDR3 DNA only is kept here, 63 bases in frame from base 1.